The 3 T cell receptor beta chains below come from one sample, sequenced in a study of shared clonotypes between healthy human individuals (TCRdb year 2020). Library generation was performed with the immunoSEQ multiplex PCR assay. TCRdb stores this immuneACCESS table with in-frame sequences only. Part of the clones is absent; in the studies checked, under half of the shortfall reflects unresolved V genes, and no reason is known for the rest. Present in this sample are some 480,000 clones, around three quarters of which were seen just once. The ten top clones hold 12% of the sample. The sequencing input was PBMCs. Receptor source: a woman in her 40s in good health. Some clones in this sample may be carry-over from other donors' samples.

In this sample, this clone turned up a few times. V usage is TRBV30 and J usage is TRBJ1-5, with D unresolved. The germline V gene has CDR1 GTSNPN and CDR2 SVGIG (reference sequence). The germline V and J ends were trimmed by 1 base and 4 bases, with 8 bases remaining between them. The CDR3 loop spans 13 amino acids. The CDR3 is CAWSGSENQPQHF. As DNA, the CDR3 is TGTGCCTGGAGTGGTAGTGAAAATCAGCCCCAGCATTTT.

The chain has TRBV18 and TRBJ1-3; D may be TRBD1 (5 bases). CDR1 and CDR2 from the germline V gene are KGHSH and LQKENI. The length of the CDR3 is 17 residues. The V gene lost 1 base and the J gene lost 2 bases, with 15 bases spanning the gap. CDR3 nucleotide sequence: TGTGCCAGCTCACCACTTTCGGGGCAGGCGCCTGGAAACACCATATATTTT. Its protein is CASSPLSGQAPGNTIYF.

This clone occurred a few times. The gene calls are TRBV5-1 and TRBJ2-3, with 11 positions matching TRBD2. This CDR3 contains 16 residues. Germline-derived CDR1 and CDR2 are SGHRS and YFSETQ. V lost 3 bases and J lost 2; bases outside the gene matches: 5. The CDR3 DNA reads as TGCGCCAGCAGCTCACTAGCGGGAGACCCCACAGATACGCAGTATTTT. Protein sequence: CASSSLAGDPTDTQYF.